Below, 8 T cell receptor beta chains from the same sample are listed, as sequenced in a study of blood T cell repertoires in COVID-19 (dated by TCRdb to between 2020 and 2021). Receptor amplification or capture employed the immunoSEQ multiplex PCR assay. Here the immuneACCESS table is served through TCRdb, limited to in-frame sequences with V and J called. Missing clones are a known gap in these copies; in checked studies unresolved V genes cover under half, and the rest lacks a known reason. The sample table holds approximately 230,000 clones, of which approximately 89% were seen once. Approximately 6% of the sample comes from the top ten. Sequencing was carried out using peripheral blood. The receptors were sampled from a woman under 40 with COVID-19, enrolled during active disease.

Details on this clone: At the DNA level, this CDR3 is encoded by other sequences in the same sample as well. The V call is TRBV9, the J call TRBJ1-1, with D perhaps TRBD1 (5 bases). The CDR3 consists of 14 residues. From germline, CDR1 is SGDLS and CDR2 YYNGEE. Trimming cost V 0 bases and J 0 bases, with 6 bases left between them. This chain's CDR3 is CASSVGQLNTEAFF. The DNA of the CDR3 is TGTGCCAGCAGCGTAGGACAGTTGAACACTGAAGCTTTCTTT.

The chain links TRBV12-3 or TRBV12-4 to TRBJ2-7; TRBD1 agrees at 7 bases. There are 12 residues in the CDR3. V shed 5 bases, J shed 5 bases, and the junction held 3 bases outside the gene matches. In nucleotides, the CDR3 is TGTGCCAGCAGTCCCGACAGGGACGAGCAGTACTTC. Amino acids: CASSPDRDEQYF.

V and J are TRBV29-1 and TRBJ1-4; D not resolved. Between the trimmed V and J ends, which lost 0 bases and 0 bases, there was a span of 11 bases. The germline gives CDR1 SQVTM, CDR2 ANQGSEA. The CDR3 covers 16 residues. The CDR3 region is CSVEDLRVATNEKLFF. The CDR3, as DNA: TGCAGCGTTGAAGATCTGAGAGTTGCAACTAATGAAAAACTGTTTTTT.

The table lists this clone with a few counts. The gene calls are TRBV2 and TRBJ2-3, with 7 bases aligning to TRBD2. Unmatched junction bases numbered 8, after V lost 6 bases and J lost 2 bases. Germline loops: CDR1 SNHLY, CDR2 FYNNEI. The CDR3 sequence is 15 residues long. The CDR3 DNA follows: TGTGCCAGCAGCGAGACTAGCCCATCCACAGATACGCAGTATTTT. Translating it yields CASSETSPSTDTQYF.

This clone was observed a handful of times. V usage is TRBV30 and J usage is TRBJ1-1, with D perhaps TRBD1 (5 bases). With 0 bases removed from V and 3 bases from J, the gap between germline ends came to 8 bases. CDR3 length: 13 residues. The V gene's germline CDR1 is GTSNPN and CDR2 SVGIG (reference sequence). The CDR3 here is CAWSVQGDTEAFF. CDR3 nucleotides: TGTGCCTGGAGTGTACAAGGGGACACTGAAGCTTTCTTT.

The chain couples TRBV10-3 to TRBJ1-2; 9 nucleotides match TRBD1. There are 17 residues in the CDR3. Germline trimming cut 4 bases from V and 4 bases from J; bases unmatched to any gene: 13. The germline V gene has CDR1 ENHRY and CDR2 SYGVKD. For the CDR3, the DNA is TGTGCCATCAGTGGACCCAAGGACAGGGGACTTGGCTATGGCTACACCTTC. Translation gives CAISGPKDRGLGYGYTF.

The genes are TRBV27 and TRBJ2-5, with 14 bases aligning to TRBD2. Germline V gives CDR1 MNHEY, CDR2 SMNVEV (reference sequence). Trimming cost V 4 bases and J 5 bases; bases outside gene matches: 6. The CDR3 is 16 amino acids. The CDR3 DNA follows: TGTGCCAGCAGTTCTCGACTAGCGGGGGGGCCTGAGACCCAGTACTTC. It codes for CASSSRLAGGPETQYF.

CDR3 nucleotide sequence: TGCGCCAGCAGCCAAGACAGAAATAATTCACCCCTCCACTTT. Protein sequence: CASSQDRNNSPLHF. This sequence joins TRBV4-3 and TRBJ1-6; the D is unclear. The CDR3 has 14 amino acids. The germline V gene has CDR1 LGHNA and CDR2 YSLEER. Trimming pared 0 bases from V and 5 bases from J, leaving 5 bases between.